Presented here are 29 T cell receptor beta chains from one specimen sequenced in a study of T-cell reconstitution after alpha-beta-depleted transplantation in children. Preparation of the TCRbeta library involved a method that used unique molecular identifiers. TCRdb reprocessed the PCR reads via MiXCR and lists one record per CDR3 protein. This sample carries about 300,000 distinct CDR3 sequences, roughly 9.1% of them seen once, and the ten largest clones take over 6%. The sample in question was PBMCs, obtained before TCRalphabeta/CD19-depleted stem cell transplant. These receptors were collected from a boy in the first two years of life with acute myeloid leukemia, due to receive a stem cell transplant.

The rearrangement links TRBV29-1 to TRBJ2-5; D is ambiguous. Germline V CDR1 and CDR2: SQVTM, ANQGSEA. The V end lost 7 bases, the J end lost 8 bases, and 20 bases lay between the germline ends. CDR3 length: 13 residues. CDR3 in DNA: TGCAGCGCAAAATCGGGCAATCGCCTTACCCAGTACTTC. It yields the protein CSAKSGNRLTQYF.

This clonotype was seen only a few times. CDR3 protein: CATMGQGAGNTQYF. DNA of the CDR3: TGTGCCACCATGGGACAGGGGGCAGGAAATACGCAGTATTTT. The V gene is TRBV19, the J gene TRBJ2-3; 12 bases agree with TRBD1. Unmatched junction bases numbered 9, after V lost 10 bases and J lost 7 bases. CDR1 and CDR2 (germline): LNHDA, SQIVND (reference sequence). The CDR3 spans 14 residues.

Concerning this clonotype: Just one base apart from a much larger clone, this may be a read error. The chain carries TRBV7-9 and TRBJ1-1; 8 nucleotides match TRBD1. Per germline, CDR1 SEHNR and CDR2 FQNEAQ (reference sequence). The CDR3 totals 14 residues. CDR3 protein: CASSPRTGRTEALF. CDR3 DNA: TGTGCCAGCAGCCCCCGGACAGGGAGGACTGAAGCTCTCTTT.

This clonotype was counted at least ten times. The genes are TRBV28 and TRBJ2-7; TRBD1 or TRBD2 may be the D gene (7 bases each). Germline values: CDR1 MDHEN, CDR2 SYDVKM. Deletions cut 6 bases from V and 7 bases from J, with 19 bases between. The CDR3 has 14 amino acids. CDR3 bases: TGTGCCAGCAGCAATAACCTAGCGGACAGGGAGCAGTACTTC. Protein sequence: CASSNNLADREQYF.

In this sample, this clonotype turned up many times. The rearrangement links TRBV18 to TRBJ1-6; tentatively, D is TRBD1 (5 bases). Trimming removed 1 base from V and 8 bases from J, with 12 bases in between. CDR3 length: 15 amino acids. CDR1 and CDR2 (germline): KGHSH, LQKENI. The DNA of the CDR3 is TGTGCCAGCTCACCACAATGGCAGGGAGATTCACCCCTCCACTTT. It yields the protein CASSPQWQGDSPLHF.

This clonotype was observed many times. The rearrangement uses TRBV7-3 and TRBJ2-3; TRBD2 agrees at 14 bases. Germline assignment: CDR1 SGHTA and CDR2 FQGTGA. CDR3 length: 18 amino acids. Trimming took 4 bases from V and 2 from J; bases not matched to a gene: 8. CDR3: CASSSKGLAGALTDTQYF. CDR3 DNA sequence: TGTGCCAGCAGCTCAAAGGGACTAGCGGGGGCTCTCACAGATACGCAGTATTTT.

This clonotype was seen many times. V gene TRBV5-1 combines with J gene TRBJ1-1, with 9 bases aligning to TRBD1. Germline V lookup: CDR1 SGHRS, CDR2 YFSETQ. The length of the CDR3 is 14 residues. V was pared by 0 bases and J by 4 bases, with 1 base of the junction left unmatched. This chain's CDR3 is CASSLGDRATEAFF. The CDR3 coding sequence is TGCGCCAGCAGCTTGGGGGACAGGGCCACTGAAGCTTTCTTT.

On this clonotype itself: A clone one base away is much larger, so this may be a read error. The CDR3 nucleotides are TGCGCCAGCAGCCGACTGAACACTGAAGCTTACTTT. Its translation is CASSRLNTEAYF. The V gene is TRBV5-1, the J gene TRBJ1-1; no clear D. This CDR3 is 12 amino acids long. Germline lookup yields CDR1 SGHRS and CDR2 YFSETQ.

The J gene is TRBJ2-7, the V gene TRBV5-1, with D perhaps TRBD2 (6 bases). The V gene lost 0 bases and the J gene lost 0 bases, with 10 bases spanning the gap. The CDR3 is 15 residues long. The germline V gene encodes CDR1 SGHRS and CDR2 YFSETQ. The CDR3 nucleotides read TGCGCCAGCAGCTTGGCGGGGGTCTCCTCCTACGAGCAGTACTTC. Encoded protein: CASSLAGVSSYEQYF. The full variable domain, with the rest looked up from reference TRBV5-1 and TRBJ2-7, is KAGVTQTPRYLIKTRGQQVTLSCSPISGHRSVSWYQQTPGQGLQFLFEYFSETQRNKGNFPGRFSGRQFSNSRSEMNVSTLELGDSALYLCASSLAGVSSYEQYFGPGTRLTVT.

This clonotype has ten or more counts. The CDR3 DNA reads TGTGCCAGCAGCCCGAAGGGATCTGGGGCCAACGTCCTGACTTTC. The encoded protein is CASSPKGSGANVLTF. The gene calls are TRBV9 and TRBJ2-6, with D unclear. Trimming stripped 4 bases from V and 1 base from J, with 9 bases between. Germline CDR1 is SGDLS and CDR2 is YYNGEE. The CDR3 extends over 15 amino acids. Complete variable domain (other parts from reference TRBV9 and TRBJ2-6): DSGVTQTPKHLITATGQRVTLRCSPRSGDLSVYWYQQSLDQGLQFLIQYYNGEERAKGNILERFSAQQFPDLHSELNLSSLELGDSALYFCASSPKGSGANVLTFGAGSRLTVL.

This clonotype has a count of ten or more. The V and J genes are TRBV20-1 and TRBJ1-4; D not certain. The length of the CDR3 is 12 residues. Looked up from germline, CDR1 is DFQATT and CDR2 is SNEGSKA (reference sequence). V was shortened by 4 bases and J by 8 bases, with 11 bases between the two germline ends. The CDR3 here is CSAMANGEKLFF. The CDR3, as DNA: TGCAGTGCTATGGCGAACGGAGAAAAACTGTTTTTT.

The V and J genes are TRBV7-9 and TRBJ2-1; the D gene is possibly TRBD2 (6 bases). V was shortened by 3 bases and J by 6 bases, with 15 bases between the two germline ends. CDR1 SEHNR and CDR2 FQNEAQ come from the germline V gene (reference sequence). This CDR3 contains 15 residues. The CDR3 nucleotides are TGTGCCAGCAGCTTGGGTGCGGGGCCCACCAATGAGCAGTTCTTC. Translation: CASSLGAGPTNEQFF.

V and J are TRBV6-1 and TRBJ1-1; D perhaps matches TRBD1 (6 bases). Germline values: CDR1 MNHNS, CDR2 SASEGT. V lost 4 bases and J lost 5, with 8 bases in between. The CDR3 has 12 amino acids. The CDR3 is CASSVGGTEAFF. CDR3 nucleotides: TGTGCCAGCAGTGTAGGGGGGACTGAAGCTTTCTTT.

This clonotype was seen ten or more times. In DNA form, the CDR3 reads TGTGCCAGCAGCCCTCCCCCGGGACAGGAGGTTGAAAAACTGTTTTTT. As protein: CASSPPPGQEVEKLFF. The genes are TRBV9 and TRBJ1-4, with 8 bases identical to TRBD1. The CDR3 covers 16 residues. The V gene's germline CDR1 is SGDLS and CDR2 YYNGEE. The junction had 12 bases not matched to a gene; V was cut back by 4 bases and J by 7 bases.

This chain uses TRBV5-1 with TRBJ1-1; possible D gene TRBD1, 6 bases. The CDR3 runs 14 residues. The V end lost 4 bases, the J end lost 3 bases, and 13 bases lay between the germline ends. CDR1 is SGHRS, CDR2 YFSETQ, per germline. CDR3 nucleotide sequence: TGCGCCAGCAGCCCGACAGGTGGGGACACTGAAGCTTTCTTT. Protein sequence: CASSPTGGDTEAFF.

The CDR3 sequence: CASSRRPGHGGGELFF. The CDR3 nucleotides are TGTGCCAGCAGTCGCCGGCCAGGGCACGGGGGGGGGGAGCTGTTTTTT. The chain recombines TRBV6-1 with TRBJ2-2; 7 nucleotides match TRBD2. Germline CDR1 reads MNHNS; CDR2 reads SASEGT. The CDR3 is 16 amino acids. Unmatched junction bases numbered 14, after V lost 5 bases and J lost 8 bases.

This chain uses TRBV24-1 with TRBJ2-1, with unresolved D. The CDR3 consists of 15 residues. Germline CDR1 KGHDR, CDR2 SFDVKD. With 0 bases removed from V and 6 bases from J, the gap between germline ends came to 11 bases. CDR3 in amino acids: CATSDLPTGLNEQFF. The CDR3 DNA reads as TGTGCCACCAGTGATTTGCCCACCGGGCTCAATGAGCAGTTCTTC.

The chain has TRBV10-3 and TRBJ2-2; D remains unclear. The CDR3 sequence is 13 residues long. Trimming took off 3 bases at V and 6 bases at J, with 8 bases between the two ends. Germline loops: CDR1 ENHRY, CDR2 SYGVKD. CDR3 loop: CAISEYGSGELFF. CDR3 in DNA: TGTGCCATCAGTGAATACGGCTCCGGGGAGCTGTTTTTT.

This clonotype has ten or more counts. The V and J genes are TRBV7-9 and TRBJ2-3; D unresolved. This CDR3 comprises 15 residues. The germline gives CDR1 SEHNR, CDR2 FQNEAQ (reference sequence). The V and J ends lost 5 bases and 2 bases respectively, with 14 bases between them. In nucleotides, the CDR3 is TGTGCCAGCAGCCGACGTCCGGGTATCACAGATACGCAGTATTTT. Amino acid sequence: CASSRRPGITDTQYF.

This clonotype was recorded a few times. The rearrangement uses TRBV20-1 and TRBJ2-3; D uncertain. CDR3 length: 14 residues. V dropped 2 bases and J dropped 3 bases, with 12 bases sitting between them. CDR1 DFQATT and CDR2 SNEGSKA come from the germline V gene (reference sequence). The CDR3 here is CSARPEAATDTQYF. CDR3 sequence (DNA): TGCAGTGCTAGACCCGAGGCGGCGACAGATACGCAGTATTTT.

This clonotype appeared many times. The V gene is TRBV12-3 or TRBV12-4, the J gene TRBJ2-1, with 14 bases aligning to TRBD2. V trimming: 1 base; J trimming: 3 bases; junction bases outside the gene matches: 8. The CDR3 runs 19 residues. CDR3 nucleotides: TGTGCCAGCAGTTTAGGACTAGCGGGAGGGCCGGTCGACTACAATGAGCAGTTCTTC. Translated: CASSLGLAGGPVDYNEQFF.

This clonotype was recorded many times. This chain uses TRBV6-2 or TRBV6-3 with TRBJ1-2; the D is unclear. Germline CDR1 and CDR2: MNHEY and SVGEGT. The CDR3 totals 14 residues. Trimming left V 4 bases short and J 4 bases short, with 13 bases between. The CDR3 DNA sequence: TGTGCCAGCAGTTTCAGCGCCCGCTCCTATGGCTACACCTTC. Its protein product is CASSFSARSYGYTF.

This clonotype was counted many times. The rearrangement uses TRBV5-5 and TRBJ1-1; 8 positions match TRBD1. The CDR3 runs 16 residues. J was trimmed by 6 bases and V by 0 bases; bases with no gene match: 10. Germline CDR1 reads SGHKS; CDR2 reads YYEKEE (reference sequence). CDR3 DNA sequence: TGTGCCAGCAGCTTGGGGTTCCAGGGGGCCTGGGCTGAAGCTTTCTTT. Amino acid sequence: CASSLGFQGAWAEAFF.

This clonotype was seen at least ten times. The V call is TRBV28, the J call TRBJ2-1; D gene unclear. Trimming took off 7 bases at V and 4 bases at J, with 11 bases between the two ends. The CDR3 sequence is 13 residues long. The germline gives CDR1 MDHEN, CDR2 SYDVKM. In DNA form, the CDR3 reads TGTGCCAGCAACGGGCAGGTTTACAATGAGCAGTTCTTC. As protein: CASNGQVYNEQFF.

This clonotype was counted ten times or more. The rearrangement links TRBV10-3 to TRBJ2-7, with 7 bases identical to TRBD1. Germline V gene lookup returns CDR1 ENHRY and CDR2 SYGVKD. Unmatched junction bases numbered 10, after V lost 6 bases and J lost 2 bases. The CDR3 has 15 residues. CDR3 in DNA: TGTGCCATCAGCAGCTCGGGACAGTGGACCTACGAGCAGTACTTC. Amino acids: CAISSSGQWTYEQYF.

Notes on this clonotype: This may be a read error, as it is one base from a much larger clone. The conserved phenylalanine or tryptophan is not found at the CDR3 terminus, so this likely reflects a read error. This chain links TRBV15 with TRBJ2-5; possible D gene TRBD1, 5 bases. This CDR3 comprises 13 residues. V lost 0 bases, J lost 5 bases, and 7 bases lay in between. Germline lookup yields CDR1 LNHNV and CDR2 YYDKDF (reference sequence). The CDR3 DNA reads TGTGCCACCAGCAGAGACAGGGTGGAGACCCAGTACGTC. Its protein is CATSRDRVETQYV.

The table lists this clonotype with many counts. One junction end disagrees with the germline gene, perhaps due to a read error. The chain couples TRBV6-1 to TRBJ2-1; D perhaps matches TRBD1 (6 bases). This CDR3 comprises 14 residues. The germline CDR1 and CDR2 sequences are MNHNS and SASEGT. The CDR3 bases are TGTACCAGCGTGGGGGCTAACTCCTACAATGAGCAGTTCTTC. Translation: CTSVGANSYNEQFF.

There are a few counts of this clonotype. The V and J genes are TRBV18 and TRBJ2-1, with 12 bases lining up with TRBD2. Germline V gene sequence: CDR1 KGHSH, CDR2 LQKENI. The CDR3 spans 17 residues. The trim removed 2 bases at V and 2 bases at J, leaving 4 bases unmatched. The CDR3 here is CASSPVLAGGTYNEQFF. CDR3 nucleotides: TGTGCCAGCTCACCAGTACTAGCGGGAGGTACCTACAATGAGCAGTTCTTC.

Ten or more counts support this clonotype. The chain couples TRBV5-5 to TRBJ2-4; D is undetermined. V gave up 1 base and J gave up 0 bases, with 5 bases separating them. The CDR3 contains 14 residues. Germline values: CDR1 SGHKS, CDR2 YYEKEE (reference sequence). The CDR3 sequence is CASSLPLAKNIQYF. CDR3 DNA: TGTGCCAGCAGCTTGCCGCTAGCCAAAAACATTCAGTACTTC.